This T cell receptor beta chain was profiled in a study of blood T cell repertoires in COVID-19. Source study methods: Quantification of nucleated cells was approximated via reference gene primer amplification. Clones were sequenced by immunoSEQ multiplex PCR, and TCRdb holds only the in-frame ones, with some missing. Clone size and V and J calls were adopted from that table, with D and trimming inferred from the DNA. The sample lists 240,000 or so clones, around 88% seen once, with 2.5% to 3.5% in the top ten. The CDR3 covers 16 residues. V was shortened by 5 bases and J by 2 bases, with 19 bases between the two germline ends. Germline CDR1 MNHEY, CDR2 SVGEGT.

This receptor was obtained from a woman in her 30s who had recovered from COVID-19. The V and J genes are TRBV6-2 or TRBV6-3 and TRBJ2-7; D is perhaps TRBD2 (6 bases). The sample taken for sequencing was peripheral blood. The CDR3 reads CASSRGVRDSTYEQYF. In nucleotides, the CDR3 is TGTGCCAGCAGTAGAGGGGTCCGGGACTCCACCTACGAGCAGTACTTC.